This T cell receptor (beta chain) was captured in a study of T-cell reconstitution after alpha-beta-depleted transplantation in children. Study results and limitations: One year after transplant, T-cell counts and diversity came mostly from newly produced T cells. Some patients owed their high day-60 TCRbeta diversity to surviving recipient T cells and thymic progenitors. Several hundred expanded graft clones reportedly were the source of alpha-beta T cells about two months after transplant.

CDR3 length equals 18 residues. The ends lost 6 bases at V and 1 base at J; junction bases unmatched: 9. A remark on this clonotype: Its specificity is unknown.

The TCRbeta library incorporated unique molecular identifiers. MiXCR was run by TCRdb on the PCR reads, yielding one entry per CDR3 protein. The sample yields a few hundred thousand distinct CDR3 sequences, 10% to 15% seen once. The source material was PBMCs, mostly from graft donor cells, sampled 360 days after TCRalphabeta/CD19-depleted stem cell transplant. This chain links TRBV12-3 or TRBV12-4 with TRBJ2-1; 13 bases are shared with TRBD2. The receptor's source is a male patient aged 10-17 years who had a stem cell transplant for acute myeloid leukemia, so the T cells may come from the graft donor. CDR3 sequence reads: CASSSPGLAGRSYNEQFF. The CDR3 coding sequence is TGTGCCAGCAGCTCGCCGGGACTAGCGGGAAGGTCCTACAATGAGCAGTTCTTC.